This T cell receptor (beta chain) was recorded in a study of shared clonotypes between healthy human individuals. Study observations and caveats: The study's rarefaction showed incomplete sorted-subset sequencing despite large depth.

Genomic DNA belonging to each subset was distributed in equal measure over several immunoSEQ plates. Here immunoSEQ multiplex PCR was the method, and the copy in TCRdb shows in-frame clones only, minus some. Altogether some 500,000 clones are present, about 96% being singletons, with the ten largest covering about 0.064%. Germline V gene data show CDR1 as SGHNT and CDR2 as YYREEE (reference sequence). There are 15 residues in the CDR3. The germline V and J ends were trimmed by 0 bases and 0 bases, with 7 bases remaining between them. Regarding this clone: Its specificity is not known. This sample also contains other DNA sequences that code for the same CDR3.

The receptor comes from a woman between 25 and 40 years old in good health. The J gene is TRBJ1-5, the V gene TRBV5-4, with D hard to call. The specimen was naive CD4+ T cells sorted from blood. The sample's subset: CD45RA+ positively selected. CDR3 nucleotides: TGTGCCAGCAGCTTGGGAGGCGATAGCAATCAGCCCCAGCATTTT. Its translation: CASSLGGDSNQPQHF.